This section outlines one T cell receptor (beta chain) sequence together with its context. This entry belongs to a study of cytomegalovirus exposure and HLA in healthy donors. Germline loops: CDR1 SGHTA, CDR2 FQGNSA. This CDR3 spans 16 amino acids. After removal of 1 base from V and 8 bases from J, the junction contained 11 bases not matched to a gene. Primers for the PCR totalled 60 Vbeta and 13 Jbeta. TCRdb's copy holds only in-frame clones and misses some; the assay was immunoSEQ multiplex PCR. This table has 150,000 to 250,000 clones, approximately 85% appearing once. The sample consisted of PBMCs. This chain uses TRBV7-2 with TRBJ2-1, with 7 bases aligning to TRBD2. The receptor's source is a woman in her fifties or sixties in good health and CMV-seronegative. The CDR3 here is CASSLVSSGLIDEQFF. CDR3 DNA: TGTGCCAGCAGCTTAGTCTCTAGCGGCCTAATAGATGAGCAGTTCTTC.